This T cell receptor beta chain was sequenced for a study of cytomegalovirus exposure and HLA in healthy donors (dated by TCRdb to the late 2010s). The study in broad terms: According to an earlier analysis of 587 of the donors, 150 million to 200 million T cells yielded over 90 million unique TCR beta sequences and around 300 Gb of sequence data. The study aimed to test whether signatures of past pathogen exposure could be identified by cataloging public T cell receptors. The T cell repertoires of some 700 subjects were profiled by immunosequencing and related to cytomegalovirus serostatus. Across some 400 genotyped donors of the cohort, an average of approximately 240,000 unique TCR beta nucleotide sequences per donor were sequenced, and 15% to 20% of those sequences were non-productive. High-throughput TCR immunosequencing, statistical association of individual TCRs with disease status, and machine learning were combined to predict cytomegalovirus infection status. Donor age, sex, ethnicity and CMV serostatus were collected together with the repertoire data. In addition to the first cohort of 500 to 850 subjects, a separate validation cohort of under 150 different subjects was used. In the later analysis, no new phenotypic data were used to find candidate immune exposures; instead, reliance was placed on TCR beta sequences and their occurrence across donors. The number of donors typed differed by locus, with about 629-630 for A, B, C, DRB1 and DQB1, roughly 520 for DQA1, 600 to 610 for DPA1, and approximately 470 for DPB1. An earlier analysis of 500 to 650 of the donors applied high-throughput TCR beta sequencing to assess whether each TCR beta V gene segment acted as functional or pseudogenic. Of the 350 to 450 genotyped donors, approximately 80% were placed in the genetic ancestry cluster associated with self-reported Caucasian donors. Both class I and class II loci were covered by HLA typing, at four-digit resolution. A later genetic analysis used genome-wide SNP genotypes for about 65% of the 666 donors, treating that subset as a discovery cohort. A later analysis re-examined previously published TCR beta repertoires from about 670 donors and added high-resolution HLA genotyping to investigate patterns of TCR occurrence. About five DR-DQ haplotypes were treated as single units for association and clustering because of strong linkage in the cohort. All discovery cohort repertoires had been generated using a single sequencing platform. An early release covering over 500 HLA-typed donors comprised 250 to 350 gigabases of sequencing data and around 85 million unique TCR sequences. Here is what the overall study found, with its caveats: Sequencing depth was assumed to be roughly uniform across donors in the presence/absence analyses, though that assumption may not hold. Most TCR sequences were seen in very few donors, while some public TCRs were found in many individuals. V-gene and J-gene trimming of TCR beta chains was associated with a missense DCLRE1C variant in a later genetic analysis, and the association was replicated in an independent cohort. The sequencing pipeline was judged likely to have produced a cluster of highly shared sequence variants as a technical artifact. A later genetic analysis reported fewer N-insertions in productive TCRs among donors in an Asian-associated ancestry cluster than the approximately 670-donor mean. In the study, around 160 TCR beta chains were listed as associated with cytomegalovirus. Because the 87-base-pair reads could not distinguish some IMGT-functional V segments, including TRBV6-2 and TRBV6-3, those segments were excluded. Assigning TCR associations to individual alleles was difficult when HLA alleles, especially DR and DQ, strongly co-occurred. The earlier analysis of approximately 560 of the donors excluded some 15 rarely observed V segments, including chromosome 9 orphons, because counts were too low. The authors suggested that the approach could potentially be extended to other disease states and immunological phenotypes. The cohort was sequenced for TCR beta chains only, and without alpha or paired-chain data the features that could be detected were limited. A further reported finding was that TCR beta sequences accurately predicted the HLA-A and HLA-B alleles for most subjects in the first cohort. In both the original and validation cohorts, the classifier was reported to diagnose cytomegalovirus status with high specificity and sensitivity. For the cohort, immune exposure information was limited to CMV serostatus. Because some donors lacked HLA typing at each locus, the association tests relied only on the typed subset. An earlier analysis of approximately 570 of the donors showed that most TCR beta V segments appeared in productive rearrangements either about 90% or about 30% of the time, which broadly matched IMGT annotations. Several of the top co-occurrence clusters appeared to be linked to parvovirus B19, influenza, CMV and Epstein-Barr virus, according to a later analysis. Correlated functional status among segregating V segments might be attributable to linkage disequilibrium, but an unknown experimental factor could not be ruled out. In a later analysis, the rate of TCR association differed among HLA loci, with DRB1 alleles having the most associated TCRs and HLA-C alleles having the fewest. According to a later analysis, most CMV-associated TCR beta chains appeared to be HLA-restricted, and the HLA associations seemed to be driven largely by CMV exposure. In vitro tests confirmed that a few of the cytomegalovirus-associated TCR beta chains recognize cytomegalovirus antigens. In a later analysis, HLA-associated TCR beta chains were found to be more clonally expanded and to have lower generation probabilities than equally common non-associated chains. At a false discovery rate of 0.05, a later analysis linked some 18,000 TCR beta sequences to specific HLA alleles.

In the germline V gene, CDR1 corresponds to MDHEN and CDR2 to SYDVKM. Ends trimmed: V by 5 bases, J by 5 bases; bases unmatched to a gene: 5. The CDR3 goes from the cysteine to the phenylalanine over 14 residues. The CDR3 DNA has 42 bases and is translated from base 1. The library came from the immunoSEQ multiplex PCR assay. A mixture of 60 forward primers for TCR Vbeta segments and 13 reverse primers for TCR Jbeta segments was used in the multiplex PCR. A multiplex PCR assay on genomic DNA amplified the CDR3 region of rearranged TCR beta genes. The amplified TCR beta libraries were sequenced on the Illumina HiSeq System as 87-base-pair reads. The study's processing was this. In a later analysis, some 80 million unique TCR beta chains were counted across the 666 repertoires, and roughly 11 million of these chains were shared by at least two donors. A nearest-neighbor algorithm error-corrected the raw reads and collapsed the reads into unique sequences, merging closely related sequences to remove PCR and sequencing errors. To assign V, D and J gene segments, CDR3 sequences were aligned to IMGT reference sequences. For a sequence to be retained, at least a six-nucleotide match to both a V gene segment and a J gene segment was required. A rearrangement counted as productive if the CDR3 had no stop codons and remained in frame with V and J, and every other rearrangement counted as non-productive. Following IMGT convention, CDR3 was defined as the stretch from the second conserved V-encoded cysteine to the conserved J-encoded phenylalanine. In an earlier analysis of approximately 590 of the donors, sequences lacking an unambiguous match to a single V gene segment were excluded. An earlier analysis of 587 of the donors called V segments functional above 56.7% productive rearrangements and segregating when the between-donor standard deviation exceeded 5%. To diagnose cytomegalovirus status from the catalog of TCR beta chain sequences, a statistical classification framework was built. V and J gene assignment, in a later analysis, came from comparing TCR nucleotide sequences with IMGT/GENE-DB human TR gene sequences. Using the TCRdist pipeline, a later analysis assigned CDR3 sequences along with most-parsimonious VDJ recombination scenarios. In a later analysis, each TCR beta chain was defined by its CDR3 amino acid sequence together with its V-gene family, and reads lacking a unique V-gene family were excluded. To address suspected cross-contamination and a sequencing artifact, a later analysis removed roughly 640 highly shared, low-generation-probability nucleotide sequences. A later analysis calculated a clonal expansion index for each public chain from normalized within-repertoire ranks of inferred template counts. Generation probabilities in a later analysis came from a VDJ recombination model fitted to out-of-frame rearrangements, and those results were checked against IGoR. In a later analysis, hypergeometric tests were used to score TCR-TCR, TCR-HLA and TCR-CMV co-occurrence, with a repertoire-size bias correction applied to TCR pairs. In a later analysis, false discovery rates were estimated by permuting HLA or CMV assignments 20 times. In a later analysis, co-occurring TCRs were grouped using DBSCAN, with TCRdist sequence similarity added in when clustering inside HLA-allele-positive subsets. Co-occurrence clustering excluded repertoires with fewer than 30,000 or more than 120,000 public chains, plus five with anomalous nucleotide sharing. This is the immuneACCESS table as TCRdb keeps it, with only in-frame sequences that have V and J called. A part of the clones is gone; compared with another copy, unresolved V genes explain less than half, and the rest is unexplained. The V and J calls and the clone size are those of that table, but D and trimming were determined from the DNA. The sample yields around 110,000 clones; under 85% were counted once. The ten largest account for 4.8% of the sample.

Worth noting for this clone: Its antigen specificity is not known. Qualities for individual bases were not recorded, and no much larger clone is one base off.

The cohort was made up of 500 to 850 healthy bone marrow donors. At the time of sampling, every cohort member was nominally healthy, though immune exposures that went unrecorded were likely present. The donor tested CMV seropositive, placing the donor among the 250 to 300 seropositive members of the cohort. A peripheral blood sample was provided by each donor, and peripheral blood mononuclear cells were used for TCR beta sequencing. Genomic DNA was extracted from the blood cell samples with the Qiagen DNeasy Blood Extraction Kit. The sequence was obtained from a young man in good health and CMV-seropositive. The sequence links TRBV28 to TRBJ1-1; 10 bases in between match TRBD1. The sequenced sample consisted of PBMCs. The nucleotide sequence is TGTGCCAGCAGTCTAAGGACAGGGGGAACTGAAGCTTTCTTT. This sequence encodes CASSLRTGGTEAFF. This CDR3, with the reference TRBV28 and TRBJ1-1 proteins standing in past its ends, gives the full variable domain DVKVTQSSRYLVKRTGEKVFLECVQDMDHENMFWYRQDPGLGLRLIYFSYDVKMKEKGDIPEGYSVSREKKERFSLILESASTNQTSMYLCASSLRTGGTEAFFGQGTRLTVV.